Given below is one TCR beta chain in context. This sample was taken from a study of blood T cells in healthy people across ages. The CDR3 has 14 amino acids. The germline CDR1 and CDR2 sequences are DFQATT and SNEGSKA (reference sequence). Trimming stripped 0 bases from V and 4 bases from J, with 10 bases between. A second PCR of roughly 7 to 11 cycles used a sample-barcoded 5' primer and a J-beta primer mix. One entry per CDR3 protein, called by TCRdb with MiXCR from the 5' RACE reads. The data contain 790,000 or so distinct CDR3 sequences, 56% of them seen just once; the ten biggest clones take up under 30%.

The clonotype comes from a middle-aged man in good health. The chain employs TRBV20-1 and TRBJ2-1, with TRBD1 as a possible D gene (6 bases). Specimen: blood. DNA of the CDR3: TGCAGTGCTAGAGAGGGGGCCGAGTACAATGAGCAGTTCTTC. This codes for CSAREGAEYNEQFF.